These 20 T cell receptor beta chains were sequenced from one sample in a study of molecular identifiers for immune sequencing clone quantification. MiXCR, applied by TCRdb to the PCR reads, yields one record per CDR3 protein. The data hold 600,000 to 650,000 distinct CDR3 sequences, with about 20% observed a single time. The specimen sequenced was naive CD8+ T cells from blood, with Jurkat cell RNA spiked in. This sample's subset: FACS-sorted CD8+CD4-CCR7+CD45RA+ naive T cells. The origin of the receptors is a human donor in good health. Some libraries in this study had Jurkat cell RNA spiked in.

Worth noting for this clonotype: Just one base apart from a much larger clone, this may be a read error. V gene TRBV6-2 or TRBV6-3 combines with J gene TRBJ2-1, with D possibly being TRBD2 (6 bases). Trimming shortened V by 11 bases and J by 8 bases, and 19 bases separated the two germline ends. This CDR3 is 13 amino acids long. Germline V gene lookup returns CDR1 MNHEY and CDR2 SVGEGT. The CDR3, as DNA: TGTGCCGGCACTAGCCAGGGACCCGATGAGCAGTTCTTC. Its protein is CAGTSQGPDEQFF.

Concerning this clonotype itself: A much larger clone differs from this one at a single base, so this may be a read error. It is likely a read error, because the conserved phenylalanine at the end of the CDR3 is missing. The chain recombines TRBV4-3 with TRBJ2-7, with 7 bases identical to TRBD2. Germline-derived CDR1 and CDR2 are LGHNA and YSLEER. The CDR3 has 16 residues. Trimming took 4 bases from V and 7 from J; bases not matched to a gene: 16. As DNA, the CDR3 is TGCGCCAGCAGCCCCCATTTGGGGGGGGAATGGTATGAGCAGTACTCC. It specifies CASSPHLGGEWYEQYS.

A few counts support this clonotype. The V call is TRBV7-6, the J call TRBJ1-6, with a tentative D call TRBD1 (5 bases). This CDR3 region has 17 residues. V lost 1 base, J lost 2 bases, and 12 bases lay in between. Germline lookup yields CDR1 SGHVS and CDR2 FNYEAQ. In nucleotides, the CDR3 is TGTGCCAGCAGCTTAGGGGGACCGATCGCCTATAATTCACCCCTCCACTTT. Protein sequence: CASSLGGPIAYNSPLHF.

This clonotype turned up a few times. The rearrangement joins TRBV11-2 to TRBJ2-3; no firm D call. Germline CDR1 reads SGHAT; CDR2 reads FQNNGV. The V end lost 8 bases, the J end lost 2 bases, and 8 bases lay between the germline ends. The CDR3 sequence is 12 residues long. The CDR3 spells CASAHTTDTQYF. CDR3 DNA: TGTGCCAGCGCCCACACCACAGATACGCAGTATTTT.

A remark on this clonotype: The junction and the germline gene differ at one end; a read error may be behind it. This rearrangement joins TRBV7-9 to TRBJ2-1, with D possibly matching TRBD2 (6 bases). The CDR3 consists of 13 residues. CDR1 and CDR2 from the germline V gene are SEHNR and FQNEAQ (reference sequence). In DNA, the CDR3 is TGTGTCAGCGGCCACGTTGCGGAGGGGGAGCAGTTCTTC. Translating it yields CVSGHVAEGEQFF.

The CDR3 region is CASSQGAGASDGYTF. In DNA, the CDR3 is TGCGCCAGCAGCCAAGGGGCGGGGGCGAGCGATGGCTACACCTTC. This chain uses TRBV4-1 with TRBJ1-2, with D perhaps TRBD1 (6 bases). This CDR3 comprises 15 residues. V dropped 1 base and J dropped 6 bases, with 15 bases sitting between them. Germline CDR1 is MGHRA and CDR2 is YSYEKL.

About this clonotype: This may be a read error, as it is one base from a much larger clone. The chain has TRBV20-1 and TRBJ1-2, with a weak D call TRBD1 (6 bases). The CDR3 is 13 amino acids. Germline loops: CDR1 DFQATT, CDR2 SNEGSKA (reference sequence). Trimming took off 6 bases at V and 8 bases at J, with 19 bases between the two ends. The CDR3 protein is CSAIATGSKGYTF. The CDR3 nucleotides read TGCAGTGCCATAGCCACAGGGAGTAAAGGCTACACCTTC.

Of note for this clonotype: It may be a read error: a sequence one base away is much more abundant. Written as DNA, the CDR3 is TGTGCCAGCAGTTTATCCCGTGGGACAGATGAAGCTTCCTTT. Translation: CASSLSRGTDEASF. The chain employs TRBV6-5 and TRBJ1-1, with 7 bases matching TRBD1. The length of the CDR3 is 14 residues. Germline assignment: CDR1 MNHEY and CDR2 SVGAGI.

This clonotype was observed a handful of times. This chain uses TRBV4-1 with TRBJ1-5, with TRBD1 identical over 8 bases. In germline, CDR1 is MGHRA, CDR2 YSYEKL. V was clipped by 0 bases and J by 7 bases; unmatched bases: 11. The CDR3 totals 17 residues. The DNA for the CDR3 is TGCGCCAGCAGCCAAGAAGGGCACAGGGGGATAAAACAGCCCCAGCATTTT. Its protein product is CASSQEGHRGIKQPQHF.

This clonotype appeared a few times. The CDR3 protein is CASSFIRDGETQYF. The DNA for the CDR3 is TGTGCCAGCAGTTTTATCAGGGACGGGGAGACCCAGTACTTC. The rearrangement uses TRBV12-3 or TRBV12-4 and TRBJ2-5, with D perhaps given as TRBD1 or TRBD2 (5 bases each). V lost 3 bases, J lost 5 bases, and 13 bases lay in between. This CDR3 region has 14 residues.

This clonotype was observed a handful of times. This chain joins TRBV27 and TRBJ2-7; D perhaps matches TRBD2 (6 bases). Germline V CDR1 and CDR2: MNHEY, SMNVEV (reference sequence). The V end was cut by 2 bases, the J end by 0 bases, with 11 bases between. This CDR3 has 15 residues. The CDR3 spells CASSLKAGSSYEQYF. The DNA for the CDR3 is TGTGCCAGCAGTTTAAAGGCGGGGAGCTCCTACGAGCAGTACTTC.

This clonotype has only a few counts. Here the CDR3 reads CSARSKKSETQYF. The CDR3 region has the DNA TGCAGTGCTAGATCAAAAAAATCGGAGACCCAGTACTTC. This sequence joins TRBV20-1 and TRBJ2-5, with D unresolved. The V end lost 2 bases, the J end lost 5 bases, and 12 bases lay between the germline ends. This CDR3 is 13 amino acids long. Germline CDR1 is DFQATT and CDR2 is SNEGSKA (reference sequence).

This clonotype appeared many times. The chain couples TRBV30 to TRBJ2-4, with a weak D call TRBD2 (6 bases). With 3 bases removed from V and 8 bases from J, the gap between germline ends came to 20 bases. The CDR3 is 15 residues long. CDR1 is GTSNPN, CDR2 SVGIG, per germline (reference sequence). The CDR3 here is CAWSELGGAADIQYF. CDR3 DNA: TGTGCCTGGAGCGAGCTCGGCGGGGCGGCAGACATTCAGTACTTC.

This clonotype was counted ten times or more. The chain carries TRBV28 and TRBJ2-2, with TRBD2 matching 8 bases. Looked up from germline, CDR1 is MDHEN and CDR2 is SYDVKM. The CDR3 sequence is 16 residues long. V lost 5 bases, J lost 10 bases, and 15 bases stayed unmatched. This CDR3 reads CASSPYSGSFFEELFF. The CDR3 DNA sequence: TGTGCCAGCAGTCCCTACAGCGGGAGTTTCTTTGAGGAGCTGTTTTTT.

This rearrangement joins TRBV30 to TRBJ1-3; no reliable D call. The CDR3 covers 14 residues. The ends were cut back, 2 bases at V and 4 bases at J, with 12 bases in the middle. Germline CDR1 reads GTSNPN; CDR2 reads SVGIG (reference sequence). The CDR3 protein is CAWSPLVPGNTIYF. The DNA for the CDR3 is TGTGCCTGGAGTCCCTTGGTTCCAGGAAACACCATATATTTT.

Notes on this clonotype: This likely comes from a read error, as the CDR3 has no conserved phenylalanine or tryptophan at its end. The chain uses TRBV28 and TRBJ2-7; tentatively, D is TRBD1 (5 bases). CDR1 and CDR2 from the germline V gene are MDHEN and SYDVKM. The V end lost 2 bases, the J end lost 3 bases, and 11 bases lay between the germline ends. This CDR3 region has 14 residues. CDR3 sequence reads: CASSLTQGNYEQYY. The CDR3 bases are TGTGCCAGCAGTTTAACCCAGGGAAACTACGAGCAGTACTAC.

This CDR3 reads CASSKNRGDQPQHF. In DNA, the CDR3 is TGTGCCAGCAGTAAGAACAGGGGGGATCAGCCCCAGCATTTT. The chain carries TRBV6-2 or TRBV6-3 and TRBJ1-5; 8 nucleotides align to TRBD1. The CDR3 length is 14 residues. Germline V lookup: CDR1 MNHEY, CDR2 SVGEGT. V shed 5 bases, J shed 5 bases, and the junction held 5 bases outside the gene matches.

In its sample, this clonotype was seen many times. The chain carries TRBV12-3 or TRBV12-4 and TRBJ1-4; perhaps TRBD1 as D (5 bases). V was shortened by 6 bases and J by 5 bases, with 16 bases between the two germline ends. The CDR3 sequence is 15 residues long. The chain's CDR3 is CASRSDRAGNEKLFF. The DNA of the CDR3 is TGTGCCAGCAGGTCAGACAGAGCCGGCAATGAAAAACTGTTTTTT.

This clonotype showed up just a few times. The chain combines TRBV29-1 with TRBJ2-7, with a tentative D call TRBD2 (5 bases). This CDR3 has 13 residues. Trimming took 6 bases from V and 3 from J, leaving 15 bases between them. Germline CDR1 reads SQVTM; CDR2 reads ANQGSEA. CDR3 region: CSVTTEKDYEQYF. For the CDR3, the DNA is TGCAGCGTGACTACAGAGAAGGACTACGAGCAGTACTTC.

This clonotype was observed a few times. The gene calls are TRBV28 and TRBJ2-5; 10 positions match TRBD2. The CDR3 runs to 16 residues. V was pared by 3 bases and J by 5 bases, with 9 bases of the junction left unmatched. Germline-derived CDR1 and CDR2 are MDHEN and SYDVKM. CDR3 in amino acids: CASSFGSAGGWETQYF. CDR3 nucleotides: TGTGCCAGCAGTTTCGGTTCAGCGGGAGGGTGGGAGACCCAGTACTTC.